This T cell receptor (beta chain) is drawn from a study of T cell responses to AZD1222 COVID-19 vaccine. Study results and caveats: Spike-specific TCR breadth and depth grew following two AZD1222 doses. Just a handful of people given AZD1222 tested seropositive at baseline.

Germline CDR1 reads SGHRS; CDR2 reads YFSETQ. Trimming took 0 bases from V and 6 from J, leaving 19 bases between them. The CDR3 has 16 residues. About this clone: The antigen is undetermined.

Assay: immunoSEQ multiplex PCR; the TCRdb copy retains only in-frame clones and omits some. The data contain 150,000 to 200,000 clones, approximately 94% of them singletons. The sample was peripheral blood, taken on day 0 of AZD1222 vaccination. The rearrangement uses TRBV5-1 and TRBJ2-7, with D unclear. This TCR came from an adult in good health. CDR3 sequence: CASSLEAPRALSEQYF. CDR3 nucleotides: TGCGCCAGCAGCTTGGAGGCGCCCCGCGCCCTGAGCGAGCAGTACTTC.